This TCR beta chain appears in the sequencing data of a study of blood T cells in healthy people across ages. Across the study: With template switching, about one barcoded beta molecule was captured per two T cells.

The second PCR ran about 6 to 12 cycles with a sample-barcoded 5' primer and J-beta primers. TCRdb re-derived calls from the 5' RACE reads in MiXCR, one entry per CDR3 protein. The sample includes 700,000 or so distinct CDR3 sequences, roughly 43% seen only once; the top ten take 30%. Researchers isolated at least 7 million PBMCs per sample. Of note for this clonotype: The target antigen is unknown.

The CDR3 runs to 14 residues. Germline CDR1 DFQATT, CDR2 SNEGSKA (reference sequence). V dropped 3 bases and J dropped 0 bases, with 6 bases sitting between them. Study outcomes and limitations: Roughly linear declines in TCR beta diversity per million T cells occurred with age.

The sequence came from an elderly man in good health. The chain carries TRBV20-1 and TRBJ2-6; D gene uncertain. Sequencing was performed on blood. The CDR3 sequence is CSARWNSGANVLTF. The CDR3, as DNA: TGCAGTGCTAGGTGGAACTCTGGGGCCAACGTCCTGACTTTC.